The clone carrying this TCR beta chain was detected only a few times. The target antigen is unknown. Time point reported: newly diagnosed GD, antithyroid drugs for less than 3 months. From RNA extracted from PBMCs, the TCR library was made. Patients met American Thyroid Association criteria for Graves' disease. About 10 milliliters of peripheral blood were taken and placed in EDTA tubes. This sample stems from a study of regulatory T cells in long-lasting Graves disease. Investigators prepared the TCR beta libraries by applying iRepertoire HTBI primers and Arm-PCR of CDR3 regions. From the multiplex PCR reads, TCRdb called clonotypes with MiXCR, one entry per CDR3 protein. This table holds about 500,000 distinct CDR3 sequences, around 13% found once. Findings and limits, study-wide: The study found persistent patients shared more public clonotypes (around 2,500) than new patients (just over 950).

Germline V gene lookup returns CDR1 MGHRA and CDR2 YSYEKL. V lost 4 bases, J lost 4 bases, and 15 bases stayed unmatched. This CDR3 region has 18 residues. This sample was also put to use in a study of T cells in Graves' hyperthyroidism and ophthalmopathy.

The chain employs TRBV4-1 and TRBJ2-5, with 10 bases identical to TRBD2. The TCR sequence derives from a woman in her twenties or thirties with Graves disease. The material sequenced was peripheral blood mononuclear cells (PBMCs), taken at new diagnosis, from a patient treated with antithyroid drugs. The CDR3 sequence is CASSRSAAGGPGRETQYF. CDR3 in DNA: TGCGCCAGCAGCCGAAGTGCAGCGGGAGGGCCAGGCAGAGAGACCCAGTACTTC.